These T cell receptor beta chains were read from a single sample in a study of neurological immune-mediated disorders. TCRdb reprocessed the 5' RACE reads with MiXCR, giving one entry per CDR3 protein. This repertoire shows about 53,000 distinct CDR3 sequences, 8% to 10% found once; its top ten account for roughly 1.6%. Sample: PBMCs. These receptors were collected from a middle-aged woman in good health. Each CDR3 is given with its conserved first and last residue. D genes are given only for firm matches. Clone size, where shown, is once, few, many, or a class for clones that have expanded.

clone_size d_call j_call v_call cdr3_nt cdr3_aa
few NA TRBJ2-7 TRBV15 TGTGCCACCAGCAGCAACGACAGAACCTACGAGCAGTACTTC CATSSNDRTYEQYF
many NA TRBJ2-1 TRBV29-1 TGCAGCGTCGCGGAGAGCGGCAATGAGCAGTTCTTC CSVAESGNEQFF
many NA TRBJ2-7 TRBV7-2 TGTGCCAGCAGCTTAGTCCAGGCCCACTCCTACGAGCAGTACTTC CASSLVQAHSYEQYF
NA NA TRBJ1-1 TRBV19 TGTGCCAGTAGTCTTGACTGGAACACTGAAGCTTTCTTT CASSLDWNTEAFF
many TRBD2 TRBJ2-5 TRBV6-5 TGTGCCAGCAGCCACCGGGGGACTAGCGGTCAAGAGACCCAGTACTTC CASSHRGTSGQETQYF
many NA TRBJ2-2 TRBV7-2 TGTGCCAGCAGCTCCCTCCCGAACACCGGGGAGCTGTTTTTT CASSSLPNTGELFF
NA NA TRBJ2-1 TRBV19 TGTGCCAGTAGAACCCGGGGCGTTGGTGAGCAGTTCTTC CASRTRGVGEQFF
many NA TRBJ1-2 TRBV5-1 TGCGCCAGCAGAGGACAGACGTACTATGGCTACACCTTC CASRGQTYYGYTF
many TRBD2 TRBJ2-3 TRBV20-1 TGCAGTGCTTATAGACTAGCGGGAGGTCTAGATACGCAGTATTTT CSAYRLAGGLDTQYF
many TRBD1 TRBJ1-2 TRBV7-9 TGTGCCAGCAGCTTAGAGACAGGGACCGGCTACACCTTC CASSLETGTGYTF
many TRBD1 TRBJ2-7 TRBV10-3 TGTGCCATCAGAGACCGGGACAGGGCCTACGAGCAGTACTTC CAIRDRDRAYEQYF
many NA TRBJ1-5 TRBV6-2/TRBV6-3 TGTGCCAGCAGTTACACCTCCGGGACCTACAATCAGCCCCAGCATTTT CASSYTSGTYNQPQHF
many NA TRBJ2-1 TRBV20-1 TGCAGTGCTAGAAGCGGCCCCTACAATGAGCAGTTCTTC CSARSGPYNEQFF
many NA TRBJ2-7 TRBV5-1 TGCGCCAGCAGCTTGGAAGGGGGAGTATACGAGCAGTACTTC CASSLEGGVYEQYF
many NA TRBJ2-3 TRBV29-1 TGCAGCGTTGAATTACAGCCCTCTAGCACAGATACGCAGTATTTT CSVELQPSSTDTQYF
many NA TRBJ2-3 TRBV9 TGTGCCAGCAGCGCCTTTAAGTTGGATACGCAGTATTTT CASSAFKLDTQYF
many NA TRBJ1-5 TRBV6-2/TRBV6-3 TGTGCCAGCAGTTACTCGGTGGGCAGCTATAGCAATCAGCCCCAGCATTTT CASSYSVGSYSNQPQHF
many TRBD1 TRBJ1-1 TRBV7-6 TGTGCCAGCAGGCGCAGGGGGATTGACACTGAAGCTTTCTTT CASRRRGIDTEAFF
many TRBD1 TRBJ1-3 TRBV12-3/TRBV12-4 TGTGCCAGCAGTTTAGGAGGGACAGTCGGAAACACCATATATTTT CASSLGGTVGNTIYF
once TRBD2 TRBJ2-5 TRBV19 TGTGCCAGTAGTAAACAGCGGGAGGGCGACGAGACCCAGTACTTC CASSKQREGDETQYF
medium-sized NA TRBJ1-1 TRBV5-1 TGCGCCAGCAGCTTACGGGCTCTAGGCACAACTGAAGCTTTCTTT CASSLRALGTTEAFF
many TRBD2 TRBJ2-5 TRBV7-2 TGTGCCAGCAGCTTCTCTAGCGGGGTAGGAGAGACCCAGTACTTC CASSFSSGVGETQYF
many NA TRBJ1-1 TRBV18 TGTGCCAGCTCACCGATGGCAGGGGACCAAGCTTTCTTT CASSPMAGDQAFF
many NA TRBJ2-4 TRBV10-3 TGTGCCATCAGTGACCTGGCAGAGAAAAACATTCAGTACTTC CAISDLAEKNIQYF
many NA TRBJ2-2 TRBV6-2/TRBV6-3 TGTGCCAGCAGTGAAGTGAGGGGGGACACCGGGGAGCTGTTTTTT CASSEVRGDTGELFF
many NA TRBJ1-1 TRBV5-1 TGCGCCAGCAGCTCCGGCCCGGGGGGCAGGAACACTGAAGCTTTCTTT CASSSGPGGRNTEAFF
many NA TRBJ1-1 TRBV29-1 TGCAGCGTTCCTAAGGGGTCTAACACTGAAGCTTTCTTT CSVPKGSNTEAFF
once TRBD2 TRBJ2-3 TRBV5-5 TGTTCCAGTGTTAGCTCGACTAGCTCAGATACGCAGTATTTT CSSVSSTSSDTQYF
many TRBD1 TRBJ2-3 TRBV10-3 TGTGCCATCAGTGAGAGGACAGGGAGGACAGATACGCAGTATTTT CAISERTGRTDTQYF
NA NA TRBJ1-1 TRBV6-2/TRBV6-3 TGTGCCAGCAGTTACAACCTCCGATGGGGAGAAAGGGCTGAAGCTTTCTTT CASSYNLRWGERAEAFF
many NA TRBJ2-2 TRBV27 TGTGCCAGCAGTCCCCTAACTGCGAACACCGGGGAGCTGTTTTTT CASSPLTANTGELFF
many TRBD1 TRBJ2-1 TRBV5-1 TGCGCCAGCAGCCTGGACAGGAGCCATGAGCAGTTCTTC CASSLDRSHEQFF
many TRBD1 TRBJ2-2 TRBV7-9 TGTGCCAGCAGCTTCGACAGGGCCCCGAACACCGGGGAGCTGTTTTTT CASSFDRAPNTGELFF
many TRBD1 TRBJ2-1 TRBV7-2 TGTGCCAGCAGCTTCGATGGGACAGGCCCTTACAATGAGCAGTTCTTC CASSFDGTGPYNEQFF
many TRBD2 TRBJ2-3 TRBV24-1 TGTGCCACCAGTGATCGAGGGACTAGCGGGGGACGAGATACGCAGTATTTT CATSDRGTSGGRDTQYF
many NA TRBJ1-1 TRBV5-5 TGTGCCAGCAGCTTCGTGAACTTAAACACTGAAGCTTTCTTT CASSFVNLNTEAFF
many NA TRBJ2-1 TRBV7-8 TGTGCCAGCCGATCCCAAACTAGCGAGCAGTTCTTC CASRSQTSEQFF
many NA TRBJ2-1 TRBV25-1 TGTGCCAGCAGTGAACCTCGGGGGTACTCCTACAATGAGCAGTTCTTC CASSEPRGYSYNEQFF
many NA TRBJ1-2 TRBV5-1 TGCGCCAGCAGCTTGGCCGAGGGGCCAGGCTATGGCTACACCTTC CASSLAEGPGYGYTF
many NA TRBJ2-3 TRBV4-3 TGCGCCAGCAGCCAAGAGCCCACTTATCCGGGTGTAATAGATACGCAGTATTTT CASSQEPTYPGVIDTQYF
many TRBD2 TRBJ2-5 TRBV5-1 TGCGCCAGCATCGGGGGGAATTGGGAGACCCAGTACTTC CASIGGNWETQYF
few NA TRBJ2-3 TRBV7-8 TGTGCCAGCAGCCACCCGGGGGGCGCTAAGCTAGATACGCAGTATTTT CASSHPGGAKLDTQYF
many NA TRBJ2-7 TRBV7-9 TGTGCCAGCAGCTTTGCCCCACACGAGCAGTACTTC CASSFAPHEQYF
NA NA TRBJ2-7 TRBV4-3 TGCGCCAGCAGCCAAGCGGGGACGGATTTTCACTACGAGCAGTACTTC CASSQAGTDFHYEQYF
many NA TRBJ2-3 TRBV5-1 TGCGCCAGCAGCCCGGGGTTAGATACGCAGTATTTT CASSPGLDTQYF
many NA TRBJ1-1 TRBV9 TGTGCCAGCAGCGTCGCAGTTTTGAACACTGAAGCTTTCTTT CASSVAVLNTEAFF
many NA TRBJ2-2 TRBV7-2 TGTGCCAGCAGCCCTAGTTGGGGGGCGGTCACCGGGGAGCTGTTTTTT CASSPSWGAVTGELFF
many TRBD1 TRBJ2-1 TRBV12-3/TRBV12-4 TGTGCCAGCAGTCTTTTCAGGGGGCCGAACAATGAGCAGTTCTTC CASSLFRGPNNEQFF
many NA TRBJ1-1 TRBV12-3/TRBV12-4 TGTGCCAGCAGTTTTGTGGGGAGGGAAGCTTTCTTT CASSFVGREAFF
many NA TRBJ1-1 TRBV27 TGTGCCAGCAGTCCACTGGGGGGCAAAGCTTTCTTT CASSPLGGKAFF
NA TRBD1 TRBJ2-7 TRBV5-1 TGCGCCAGCAGCCTGAGGGGTTCAGCGACAGGGGGTCCCTACGAGCAGTACTTC CASSLRGSATGGPYEQYF
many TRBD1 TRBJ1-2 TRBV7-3 TGTGCCAGCAGCCCGACAGGGGGCAAGGGTGGCTACACCTTC CASSPTGGKGGYTF
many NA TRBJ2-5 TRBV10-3 TGTGCCATCAGAGAGCCCGGACACCACCAAGAGACCCAGTACTTC CAIREPGHHQETQYF
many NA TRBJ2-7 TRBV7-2 TGTGCCAGCAGGATTGGACTACTCTCCTACGAGCAGTACTTC CASRIGLLSYEQYF
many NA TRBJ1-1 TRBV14 TGTGCCAGCAGCCAGTATGGGGGGGGGACTGAAGCTTTCTTT CASSQYGGGTEAFF
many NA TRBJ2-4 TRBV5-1 TGCGCCAGCAGCTTGGATGGCTGGACAGCCGGAGTATGGAAAAACATTCAGTACTTC CASSLDGWTAGVWKNIQYF
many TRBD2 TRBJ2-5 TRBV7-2 TGTGCCAGCAGCTTAGTAGCGGGGGGGCAAGAGACCCAGTACTTC CASSLVAGGQETQYF
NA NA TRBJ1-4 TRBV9 TGTGCCAGCAGCGTCGACGCTACGATGGGCAGGCAAAAACTGTTTTTT CASSVDATMGRQKLFF
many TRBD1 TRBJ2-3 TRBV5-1 TGCGCCAGCAGCGACCCGGGACAGGGGTCCTTCACAGATACGCAGTATTTT CASSDPGQGSFTDTQYF
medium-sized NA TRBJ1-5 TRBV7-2 TGTGCCAGCAGCCCCGGGGGGGCTAGCAATCAGCCCCAGCATTTT CASSPGGASNQPQHF